This T cell receptor (beta chain) was documented in a study of response to subunit inactivated influenza vaccine (dated by TCRdb to the late 2010s). Regarding the research as a whole: Deep quantitative T cell receptor repertoire profiling was used in the study to track responses to a trivalent subunit inactivated influenza vaccine.

Libraries were built with RT-PCR. Sequencing instrument: Illumina HiSeq 2500. TCRdb's own reprocessing of the public reads used fastp at Q25 and MiXCR and kept productive beta chains. Each entry is one CDR3 protein sequence, shown with its most common DNA and genes. Within this sample are about 500,000 distinct CDR3 sequences, with 15% to 20% of them counted one time only. The ten largest make up 2.5% to 3.5% of the sample. The paper's findings and limits, for the study overall: The authors proposed that each seasonal influenza vaccination may bring in only a limited number of new T cells.

CDR1 DFQATT and CDR2 SNEGSKA were looked up in the germline V gene (reference sequence). From cysteine to phenylalanine, the CDR3 is 15 amino acids long. The kept DNA is CDR3 alone, 45 bases in frame from the first base. Trimmed from V: 3 bases; trimmed from J: 5 bases; junction bases lacking a gene match: 8. In this sample, this clonotype turned up a few times. No cognate antigen has been identified for it. One base away there is no much larger clone; base qualities are not given. This specimen was CD4+ T cells sorted from PBMCs, taken around 25 months after vaccination. This clonotype was sampled from a man between 50 and 69 years old who received an inactivated influenza vaccine. Donor details come from another sample of the same person, matched by shared clones. The chain was built from TRBV20-1 and TRBJ2-1, and TRBD1 matches 9 of the central bases. The DNA is TGCAGTGCTAGGGGACCGGGACAGGGAAACAATGAGCAGTTCTTC. This yields the protein CSARGPGQGNNEQFF.